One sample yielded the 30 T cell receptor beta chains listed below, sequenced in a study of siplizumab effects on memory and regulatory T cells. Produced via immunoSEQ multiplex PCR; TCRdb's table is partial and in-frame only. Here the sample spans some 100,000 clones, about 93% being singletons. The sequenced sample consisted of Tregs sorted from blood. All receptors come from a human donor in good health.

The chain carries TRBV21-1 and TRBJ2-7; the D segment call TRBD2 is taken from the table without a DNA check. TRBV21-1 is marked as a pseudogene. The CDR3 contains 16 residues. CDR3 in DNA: TGTGCCAGCAGCAAAGTATCGGGTATAATAATACACGAGCAGTACTTC. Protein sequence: CASSKVSGIIIHEQYF.

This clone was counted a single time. CDR3 DNA: TGTGCCAGTAGTATAACCGGGACAGGGTCGATCGGGGAGCTGTTTTTT. It encodes CASSITGTGSIGELFF. The rearrangement joins TRBV19 to TRBJ2-2, with 9 bases identical to TRBD1. CDR3 length: 16 amino acids. Germline lookup yields CDR1 LNHDA and CDR2 SQIVND (reference sequence). V dropped 2 bases and J dropped 7; count of bases not matched to a gene: 8.

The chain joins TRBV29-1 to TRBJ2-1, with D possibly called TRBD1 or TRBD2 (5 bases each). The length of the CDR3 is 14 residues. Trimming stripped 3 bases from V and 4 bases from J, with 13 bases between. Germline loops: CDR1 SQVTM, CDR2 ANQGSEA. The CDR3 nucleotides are TGCAGCGTTGACACCGGGACCCCGTACAATGAGCAGTTCTTC. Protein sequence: CSVDTGTPYNEQFF.

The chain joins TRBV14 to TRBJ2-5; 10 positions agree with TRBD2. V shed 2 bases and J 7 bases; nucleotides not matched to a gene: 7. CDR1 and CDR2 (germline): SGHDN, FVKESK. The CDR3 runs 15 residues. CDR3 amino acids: CASSQTSGVHRTQYF. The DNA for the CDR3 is TGTGCCAGCAGCCAAACTAGCGGGGTTCATCGGACCCAGTACTTC.

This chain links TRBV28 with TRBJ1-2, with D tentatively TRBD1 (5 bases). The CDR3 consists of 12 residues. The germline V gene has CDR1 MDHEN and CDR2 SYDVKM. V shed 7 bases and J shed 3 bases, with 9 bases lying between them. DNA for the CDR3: TGTGCCAGCACGGGGGAATACTATGGCTACACCTTC. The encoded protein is CASTGEYYGYTF.

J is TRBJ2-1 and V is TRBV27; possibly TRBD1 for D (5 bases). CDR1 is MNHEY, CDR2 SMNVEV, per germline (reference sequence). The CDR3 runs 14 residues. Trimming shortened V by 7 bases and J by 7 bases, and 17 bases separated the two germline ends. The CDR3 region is CASMLSGSRNEQFF. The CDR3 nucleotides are TGTGCCAGCATGTTGTCAGGGTCAAGAAATGAGCAGTTCTTC.

The CDR3, as DNA: TGTGCCAGTAGCCTGGTGGGGGCCGGGGAGCTGTTTTTT. It translates to CASSLVGAGELFF. This chain joins TRBV19 and TRBJ2-2, with D possibly being TRBD1 or TRBD2 (5 bases each). This CDR3 region has 13 residues. Trimming pared 6 bases from V and 6 bases from J, leaving 11 bases between. Germline CDR1 is LNHDA and CDR2 is SQIVND (reference sequence). Complete variable domain (other parts from reference TRBV19 and TRBJ2-2): DGGITQSPKYLFRKEGQNVTLSCEQNLNHDAMYWYRQDPGQGLRLIYYSQIVNDFQKGDIAEGYSVSREKKESFPLTVTSAQKNPTAFYLCASSLVGAGELFFGEGSRLTVL.

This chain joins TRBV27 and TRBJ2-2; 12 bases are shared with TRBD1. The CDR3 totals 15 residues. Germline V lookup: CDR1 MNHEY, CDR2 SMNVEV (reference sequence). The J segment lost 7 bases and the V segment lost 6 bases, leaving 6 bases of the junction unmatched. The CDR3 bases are TGTGCCAGCAGAGGGACAGGGGGCTTTTTCGGGGAGCTGTTTTTT. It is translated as CASRGTGGFFGELFF.

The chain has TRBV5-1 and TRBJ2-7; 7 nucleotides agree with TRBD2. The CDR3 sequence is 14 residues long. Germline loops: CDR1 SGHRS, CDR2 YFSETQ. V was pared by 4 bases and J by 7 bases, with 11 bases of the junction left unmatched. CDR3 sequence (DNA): TGCGCCAGCAGCCCGGGACTACAAGCCCGGGAGCAGTACTTC. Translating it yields CASSPGLQAREQYF.

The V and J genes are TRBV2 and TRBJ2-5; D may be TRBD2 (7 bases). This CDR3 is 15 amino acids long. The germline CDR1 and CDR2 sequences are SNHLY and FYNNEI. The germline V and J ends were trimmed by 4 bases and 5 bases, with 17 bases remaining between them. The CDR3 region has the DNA TGTGCCAGCAGTGTTAGGGGGGGAGTCGGTGAGACCCAGTACTTC. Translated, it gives CASSVRGGVGETQYF.

CDR3 DNA sequence: TGTGCCAGCAGCCAAGGAATCTGGAACACAGATACGCAGTATTTT. Its translation: CASSQGIWNTDTQYF. The chain combines TRBV4-2 with TRBJ2-3; no clear D gene. The germline V gene has CDR1 LGHNA and CDR2 YNFKEQ. The CDR3 is made up of 15 amino acids. The germline V and J ends were trimmed by 1 base and 2 bases, with 10 bases remaining between them.

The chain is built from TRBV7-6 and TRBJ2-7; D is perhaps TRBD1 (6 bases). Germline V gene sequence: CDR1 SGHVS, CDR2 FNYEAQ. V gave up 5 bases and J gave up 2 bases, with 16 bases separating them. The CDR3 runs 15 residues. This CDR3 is CASSIEPTGAYEQYF. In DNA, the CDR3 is TGTGCCAGCAGCATAGAGCCGACAGGAGCCTACGAGCAGTACTTC.

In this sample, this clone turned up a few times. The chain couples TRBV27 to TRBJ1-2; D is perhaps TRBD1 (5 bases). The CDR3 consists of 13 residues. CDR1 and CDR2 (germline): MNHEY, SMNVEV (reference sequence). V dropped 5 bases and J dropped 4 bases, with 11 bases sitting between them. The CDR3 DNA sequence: TGTGCCAGCAGTCCAAGGGGACCCTATGGCTACACCTTC. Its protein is CASSPRGPYGYTF.

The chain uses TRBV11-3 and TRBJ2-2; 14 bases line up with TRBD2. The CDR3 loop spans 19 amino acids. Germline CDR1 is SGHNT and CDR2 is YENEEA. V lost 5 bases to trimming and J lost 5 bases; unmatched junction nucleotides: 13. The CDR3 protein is CASSPSPTSGRAETGELFF. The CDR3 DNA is TGTGCCAGCAGCCCAAGCCCGACTAGCGGGAGGGCAGAGACCGGGGAGCTGTTTTTT.

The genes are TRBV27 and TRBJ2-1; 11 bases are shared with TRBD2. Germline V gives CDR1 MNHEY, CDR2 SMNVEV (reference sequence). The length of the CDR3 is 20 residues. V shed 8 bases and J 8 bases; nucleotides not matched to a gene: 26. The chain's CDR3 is CASSQFRTSFSGREGHEQFF. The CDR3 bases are TGTGCCAGCTCCCAATTCAGGACAAGCTTTAGCGGGAGGGAAGGGCATGAGCAGTTCTTC.

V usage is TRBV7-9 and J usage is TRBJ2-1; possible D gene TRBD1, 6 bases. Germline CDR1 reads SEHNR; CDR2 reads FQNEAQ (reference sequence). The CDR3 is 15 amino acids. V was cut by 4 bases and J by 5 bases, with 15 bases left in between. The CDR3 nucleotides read TGTGCCAGCAGCTGGGGACAAGGGAATCACAATGAGCAGTTCTTC. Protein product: CASSWGQGNHNEQFF.

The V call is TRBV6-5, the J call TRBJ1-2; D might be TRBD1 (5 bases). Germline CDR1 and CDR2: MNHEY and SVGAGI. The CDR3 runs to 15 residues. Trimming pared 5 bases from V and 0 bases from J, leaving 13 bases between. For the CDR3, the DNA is TGTGCCAGCAGTCGGCAGGGATTAGCTAACTATGGCTACACCTTC. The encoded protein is CASSRQGLANYGYTF.

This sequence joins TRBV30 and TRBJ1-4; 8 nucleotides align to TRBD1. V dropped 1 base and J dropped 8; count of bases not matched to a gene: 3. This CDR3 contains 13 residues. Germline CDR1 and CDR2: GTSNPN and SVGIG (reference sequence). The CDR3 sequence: CAWSGTGREKLFF. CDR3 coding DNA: TGTGCCTGGAGTGGGACAGGGAGGGAAAAACTGTTTTTT.

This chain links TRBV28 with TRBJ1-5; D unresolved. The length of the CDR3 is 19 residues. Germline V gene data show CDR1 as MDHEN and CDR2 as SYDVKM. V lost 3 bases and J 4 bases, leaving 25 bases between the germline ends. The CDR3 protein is CASSFNVVGERTINQPQHF. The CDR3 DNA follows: TGTGCCAGCAGTTTTAATGTCGTGGGAGAGCGAACCATAAATCAGCCCCAGCATTTT.

CDR3 in DNA: TGTGCCAGCTCACCTCTGGGGGCAGACCCCTACGAGCAGTACTTC. It yields the protein CASSPLGADPYEQYF. V usage is TRBV18 and J usage is TRBJ2-7; TRBD1 might be the D (6 bases). Germline V gene lookup returns CDR1 KGHSH and CDR2 LQKENI. V lost 3 bases and J 2 bases, leaving 14 bases between the germline ends. The CDR3 runs to 15 residues. The variable domain in full, with the rest retrieved from reference TRBV18 and TRBJ2-7, is NAGVMQNPRHLVRRRGQEARLRCSPMKGHSHVYWYRQLPEEGLKFMVYLQKENIIDESGMPKERFSAEFPKEGPSILRIQQVVRGDSAAYFCASSPLGADPYEQYFGPGTRLTVT.

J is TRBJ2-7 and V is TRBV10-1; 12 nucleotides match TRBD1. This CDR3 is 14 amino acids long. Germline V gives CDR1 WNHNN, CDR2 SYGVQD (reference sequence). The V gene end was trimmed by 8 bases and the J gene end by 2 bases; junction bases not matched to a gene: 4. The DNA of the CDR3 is TGCGCCAGCTCGCGGGACAGGGGGCCCTACGAGCAGTACTTC. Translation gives CASSRDRGPYEQYF.

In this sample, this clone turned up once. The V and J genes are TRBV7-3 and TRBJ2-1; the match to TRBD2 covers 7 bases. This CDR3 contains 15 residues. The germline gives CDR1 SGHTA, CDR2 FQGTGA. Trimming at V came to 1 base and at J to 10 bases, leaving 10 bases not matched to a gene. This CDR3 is CASSLKREGILEQFF. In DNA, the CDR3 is TGTGCCAGCAGCTTAAAGCGGGAAGGGATTTTGGAGCAGTTCTTC.

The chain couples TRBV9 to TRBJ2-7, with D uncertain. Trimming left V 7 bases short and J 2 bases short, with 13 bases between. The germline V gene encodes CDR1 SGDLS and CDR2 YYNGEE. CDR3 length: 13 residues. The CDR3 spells CASGEAGTYEQYF. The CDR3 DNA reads TGTGCCAGCGGCGAGGCAGGTACCTACGAGCAGTACTTC.

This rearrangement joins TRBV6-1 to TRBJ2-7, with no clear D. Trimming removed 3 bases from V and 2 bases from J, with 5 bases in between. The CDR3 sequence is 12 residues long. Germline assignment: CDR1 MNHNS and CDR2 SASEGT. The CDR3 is CASSERPYEQYF. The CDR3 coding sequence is TGTGCCAGCAGTGAGAGGCCCTACGAGCAGTACTTC.

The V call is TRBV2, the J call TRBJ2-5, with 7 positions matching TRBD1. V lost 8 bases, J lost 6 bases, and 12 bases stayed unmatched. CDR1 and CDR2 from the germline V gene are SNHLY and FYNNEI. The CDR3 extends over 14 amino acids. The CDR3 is CASRNEQGIKTQYF. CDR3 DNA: TGTGCCAGCCGTAACGAACAGGGGATAAAGACCCAGTACTTC.

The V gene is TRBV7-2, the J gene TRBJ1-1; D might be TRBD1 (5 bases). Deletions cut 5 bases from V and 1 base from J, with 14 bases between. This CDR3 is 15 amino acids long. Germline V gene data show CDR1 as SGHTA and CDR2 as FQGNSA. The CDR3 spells CASSLHPQGNTEAFF. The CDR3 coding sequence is TGTGCCAGCAGCCTGCATCCCCAGGGGAACACTGAAGCTTTCTTT.

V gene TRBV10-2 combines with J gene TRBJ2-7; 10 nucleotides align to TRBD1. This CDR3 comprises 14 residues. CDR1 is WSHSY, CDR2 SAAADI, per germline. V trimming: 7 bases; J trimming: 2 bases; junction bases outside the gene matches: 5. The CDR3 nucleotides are TGCGCCAGCATCTTGGACAGGGGGACCTACGAGCAGTACTTC. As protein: CASILDRGTYEQYF.

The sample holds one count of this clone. CDR3 in amino acids: CASNLRGEQPQHF. CDR3 coding DNA: TGTGCCAGTAATCTAAGGGGGGAACAGCCCCAGCATTTT. The chain employs TRBV19 and TRBJ1-5; possibly TRBD1 for D (6 bases). The V gene lost 7 bases and the J gene lost 7 bases, with 14 bases spanning the gap. The germline V gene encodes CDR1 LNHDA and CDR2 SQIVND (reference sequence). The CDR3 has 13 amino acids. The whole variable domain, filled in from reference TRBV19 and TRBJ1-5, reads DGGITQSPKYLFRKEGQNVTLSCEQNLNHDAMYWYRQDPGQGLRLIYYSQIVNDFQKGDIAEGYSVSREKKESFPLTVTSAQKNPTAFYLCASNLRGEQPQHFGDGTRLSIL.

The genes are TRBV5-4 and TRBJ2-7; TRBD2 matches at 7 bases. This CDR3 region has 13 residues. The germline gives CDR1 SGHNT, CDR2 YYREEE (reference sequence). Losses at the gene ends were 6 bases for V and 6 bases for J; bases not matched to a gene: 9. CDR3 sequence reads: CASNPPGGTEQYF. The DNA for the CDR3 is TGTGCCAGCAATCCCCCGGGAGGAACCGAGCAGTACTTC.

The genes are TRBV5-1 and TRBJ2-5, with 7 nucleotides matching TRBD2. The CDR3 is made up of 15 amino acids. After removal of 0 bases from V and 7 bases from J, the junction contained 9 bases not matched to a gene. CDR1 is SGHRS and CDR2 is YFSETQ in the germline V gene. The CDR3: CASSLDSGVAGTQYF. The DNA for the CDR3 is TGCGCCAGCAGCTTGGACTCGGGAGTAGCGGGGACCCAGTACTTC.